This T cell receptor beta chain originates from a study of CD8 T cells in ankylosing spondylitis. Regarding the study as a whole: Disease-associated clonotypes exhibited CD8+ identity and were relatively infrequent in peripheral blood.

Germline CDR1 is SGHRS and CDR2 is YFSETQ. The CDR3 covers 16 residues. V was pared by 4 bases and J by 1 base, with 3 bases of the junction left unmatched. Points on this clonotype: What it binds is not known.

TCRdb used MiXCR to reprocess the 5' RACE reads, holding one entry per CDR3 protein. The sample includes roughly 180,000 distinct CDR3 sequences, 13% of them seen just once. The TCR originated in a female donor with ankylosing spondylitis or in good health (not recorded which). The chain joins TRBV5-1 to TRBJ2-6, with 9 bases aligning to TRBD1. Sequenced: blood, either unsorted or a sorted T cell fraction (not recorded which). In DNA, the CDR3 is TGCGCCAGCAGCCGGGACAGGGTTTCTGGGGCCAACGTCCTGACTTTC. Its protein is CASSRDRVSGANVLTF.